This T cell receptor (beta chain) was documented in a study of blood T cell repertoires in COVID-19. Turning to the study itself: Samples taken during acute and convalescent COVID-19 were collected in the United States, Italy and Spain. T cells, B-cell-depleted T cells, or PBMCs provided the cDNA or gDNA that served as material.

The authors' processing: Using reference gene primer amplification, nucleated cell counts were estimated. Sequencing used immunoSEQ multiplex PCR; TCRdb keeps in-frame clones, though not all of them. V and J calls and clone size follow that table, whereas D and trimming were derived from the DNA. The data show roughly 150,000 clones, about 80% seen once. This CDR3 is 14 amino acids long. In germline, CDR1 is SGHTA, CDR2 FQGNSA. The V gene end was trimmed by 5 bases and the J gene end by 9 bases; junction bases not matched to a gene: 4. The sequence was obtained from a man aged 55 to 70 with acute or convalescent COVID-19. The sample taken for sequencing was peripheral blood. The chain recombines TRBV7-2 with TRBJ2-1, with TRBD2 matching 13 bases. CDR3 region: CASSPLAGGGEQFF. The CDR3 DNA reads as TGTGCCAGCAGCCCACTAGCGGGAGGGGGTGAGCAGTTCTTC.